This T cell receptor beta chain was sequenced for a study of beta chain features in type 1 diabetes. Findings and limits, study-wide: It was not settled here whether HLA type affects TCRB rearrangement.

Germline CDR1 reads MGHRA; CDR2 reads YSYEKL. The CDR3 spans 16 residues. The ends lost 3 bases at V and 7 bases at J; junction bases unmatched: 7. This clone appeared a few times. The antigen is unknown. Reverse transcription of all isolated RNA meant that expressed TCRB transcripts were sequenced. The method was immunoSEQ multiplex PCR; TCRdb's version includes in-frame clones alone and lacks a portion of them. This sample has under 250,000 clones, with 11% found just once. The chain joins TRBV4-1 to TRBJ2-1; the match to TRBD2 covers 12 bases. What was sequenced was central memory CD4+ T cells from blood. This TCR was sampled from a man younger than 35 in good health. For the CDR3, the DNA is TGCGCCAGCAGCCAGGAACTAGCGGGAGGTCTAAATGAGCAGTTCTTC. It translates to CASSQELAGGLNEQFF.